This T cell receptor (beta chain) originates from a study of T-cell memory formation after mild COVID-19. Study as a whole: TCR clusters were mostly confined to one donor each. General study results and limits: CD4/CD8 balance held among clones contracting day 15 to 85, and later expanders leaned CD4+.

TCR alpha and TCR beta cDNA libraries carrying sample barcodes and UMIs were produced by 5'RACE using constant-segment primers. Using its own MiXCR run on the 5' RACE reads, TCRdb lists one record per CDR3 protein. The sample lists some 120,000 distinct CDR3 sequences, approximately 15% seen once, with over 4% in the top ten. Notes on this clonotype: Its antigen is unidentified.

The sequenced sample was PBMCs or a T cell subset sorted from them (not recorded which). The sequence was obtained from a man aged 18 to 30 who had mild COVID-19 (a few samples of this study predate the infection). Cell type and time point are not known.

Here the CDR3 reads CSAKRWSYEQYF. CDR3 DNA sequence: TGCAGTGCCAAACGCTGGTCCTACGAGCAGTACTTC. V is TRBV20-1 and J is TRBJ2-7; no firm D call. Germline CDR1 reads DFQATT; CDR2 reads SNEGSKA (reference sequence). The V gene lost 6 bases and the J gene lost 1 base, with 10 bases spanning the gap. The CDR3 contains 12 residues.